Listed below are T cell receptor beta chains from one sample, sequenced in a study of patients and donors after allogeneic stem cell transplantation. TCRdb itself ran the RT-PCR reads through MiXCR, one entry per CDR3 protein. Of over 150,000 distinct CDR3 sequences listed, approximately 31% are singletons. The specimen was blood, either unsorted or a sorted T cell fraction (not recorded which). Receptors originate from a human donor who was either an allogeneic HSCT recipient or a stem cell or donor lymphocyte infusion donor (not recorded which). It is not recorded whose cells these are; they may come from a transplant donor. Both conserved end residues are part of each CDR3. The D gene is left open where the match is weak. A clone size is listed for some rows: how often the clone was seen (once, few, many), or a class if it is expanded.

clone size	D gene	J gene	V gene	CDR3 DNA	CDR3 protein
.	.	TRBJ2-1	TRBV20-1	TGCAGTGCTAGCGATGGGGGGGCAACCCACTACAATGAGCAGTTCTTC	CSASDGGATHYNEQFF
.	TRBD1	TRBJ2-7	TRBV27	TGTGCCAGCAGTTGGGACAGGGGGTACGAGCAGTACTTC	CASSWDRGYEQYF
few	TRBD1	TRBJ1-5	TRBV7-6	TGTGCCAGCAGCTTAAACCTCGGGACAGGGCGTAATCAGCCCCAGCATTTT	CASSLNLGTGRNQPQHF
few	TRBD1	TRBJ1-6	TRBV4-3	TGCGCCAGCAGCCAAGATCCGGACAGGGGGAGAGGTTCACCCCTCCACTTT	CASSQDPDRGRGSPLHF
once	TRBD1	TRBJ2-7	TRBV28	TGTGCCAGCAGTTTATCATGGGGGACAGGGGGTGGAGAGCAGTACTTC	CASSLSWGTGGGEQYF
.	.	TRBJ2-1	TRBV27	TGTGCCAGCAGTCTCGGGGCGAGCTCCTACAATGAGCAGTTCTTC	CASSLGASSYNEQFF
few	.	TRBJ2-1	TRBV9	TGTGCCAGCAGCGTAGGAAAGGGGGTAGCGGTGATGAATGAGCAGTTCTTC	CASSVGKGVAVMNEQFF
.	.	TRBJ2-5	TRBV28	TGTGCCAGCAGTTCGTACCGGGACCGCGTTAGGGAGACCCAGTACTTC	CASSSYRDRVRETQYF
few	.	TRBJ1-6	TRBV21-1	TGTGCCAGCAGCAAACCCGCCGACAGGTTTCGTGTGAATTCACCCCTCCACTTT	CASSKPADRFRVNSPLHF
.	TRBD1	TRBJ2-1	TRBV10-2	TGCGCCAGCAGCGAGACAGGGGGCGGTGTGCAGTTCTTC	CASSETGGGVQFF
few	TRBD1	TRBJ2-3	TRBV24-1	TGTGCCACCAGTGAGGGGGACAGGGGGCGTGTGACAGATACGCAGTATTTT	CATSEGDRGRVTDTQYF
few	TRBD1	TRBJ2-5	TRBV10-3	TGTGCCATCAGTGGACAGGGCCAAGAGACCCAGTACTTC	CAISGQGQETQYF
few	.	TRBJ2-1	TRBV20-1	TGCAGTGCTAGAGATCCGAATGAGCAGTTCTTC	CSARDPNEQFF
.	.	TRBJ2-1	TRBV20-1	TGCAGCGTGTGTCGCAGAACCTACAATGAGCAGTTCTTC	CSVCRRTYNEQFF
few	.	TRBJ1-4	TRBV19	TGTGCCAGTACTGGGGGCAGGGGTGCAACTAATGAAAAACTGTTTTTT	CASTGGRGATNEKLFF